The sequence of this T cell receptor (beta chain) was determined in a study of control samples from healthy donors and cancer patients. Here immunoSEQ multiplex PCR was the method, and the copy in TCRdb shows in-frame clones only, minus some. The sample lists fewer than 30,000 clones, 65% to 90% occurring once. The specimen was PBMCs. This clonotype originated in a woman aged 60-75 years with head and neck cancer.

DNA of the CDR3: TGTGCCACCAGTGATTATCGGCAGGGAAGTGAAAAACTGTTTTTT. Its protein is CATSDYRQGSEKLFF. V gene TRBV24-1 combines with J gene TRBJ1-4; a possible D gene is TRBD1 (5 bases). The V and J ends lost 2 bases and 7 bases respectively, with 13 bases between them. The CDR3 extends over 15 amino acids. Per germline, CDR1 KGHDR and CDR2 SFDVKD.